What follows are 22 T cell receptor beta chains derived from one specimen sequenced in a study of cytomegalovirus exposure and HLA in healthy donors. With 60 Vbeta and 13 Jbeta primers, the PCR was carried out. The repertoire was sequenced with immunoSEQ multiplex PCR; TCRdb's copy has only in-frame clones and lacks some. The repertoire holds 95,000 to 150,000 clones, 82% seen once, with more than 1.4% in the top ten. Material: PBMCs. The source of these receptors is a woman in her late teens or twenties in good health and CMV-seronegative.

This clone was seen a handful of times. This rearrangement joins TRBV4-3 to TRBJ2-2; 10 bases fit TRBD2. CDR1 and CDR2 from the germline V gene are LGHNA and YSLEER. Germline trimming cut 3 bases from V and 5 bases from J; bases unmatched to any gene: 6. CDR3 length equals 16 residues. CDR3 residues: CASSQERAGGTGELFF. DNA for the CDR3: TGCGCCAGCAGCCAGGAGCGAGCGGGGGGGACCGGGGAGCTGTTTTTT.

V and J are TRBV7-9 and TRBJ2-1; 7 bases agree with TRBD2. The CDR3 extends over 19 amino acids. The germline gives CDR1 SEHNR, CDR2 FQNEAQ (reference sequence). Trimming removed 5 bases from V and 0 bases from J; junction bases left unmatched: 16. Written as DNA, the CDR3 is TGTGCCAGCAGCCCATATCCCGGGACTACCGGGAGCTCCTACAATGAGCAGTTCTTC. Protein product: CASSPYPGTTGSSYNEQFF.

The chain is built from TRBV4-2 and TRBJ2-7, with 8 bases that match TRBD2. Germline-derived CDR1 and CDR2 are LGHNA and YNFKEQ. The CDR3 sequence is 16 residues long. The V and J ends lost 0 bases and 8 bases, in that order; junction bases with no gene match: 12. For the CDR3, the DNA is TGTGCCAGCAGCCAAGATCGTAGCGGGGAAACTAATAAGCAGTACTTC. Protein sequence: CASSQDRSGETNKQYF.

CDR3 DNA: TGTGCCATCAGCTTGTCGGCAGGGGATGGCTATGGCTACACCTTC. Translating it yields CAISLSAGDGYGYTF. V gene TRBV10-3 combines with J gene TRBJ1-2; tentative D call: TRBD1 (6 bases). This CDR3 comprises 15 residues. Germline assignment: CDR1 ENHRY and CDR2 SYGVKD. The V gene lost 6 bases and the J gene lost 4 bases, with 18 bases spanning the gap.

The V gene is TRBV11-3, the J gene TRBJ1-2, with a possible D match to TRBD1 (5 bases). Germline values: CDR1 SGHNT, CDR2 YENEEA. There are 12 residues in the CDR3. V lost 7 bases to trimming and J lost 7 bases, with 13 bases between them. The CDR3 region is CASTEKGCGYTF. The CDR3 DNA follows: TGTGCCAGCACCGAAAAGGGGTGTGGCTACACCTTC.

The V call is TRBV29-1, the J call TRBJ2-1, with D maybe TRBD2 (7 bases). CDR3 size: 15 residues. Trimming took off 6 bases at V and 8 bases at J, with 23 bases between the two ends. CDR1 is SQVTM, CDR2 ANQGSEA, per germline. The CDR3 reads CSVGSPRGGRDEQFF. The CDR3 bases are TGCAGCGTGGGCTCCCCCAGGGGAGGGAGGGATGAGCAGTTCTTC.

The rearrangement joins TRBV2 to TRBJ2-4; 7 bases fit TRBD2. V was clipped by 4 bases and J by 0 bases; unmatched bases: 3. The CDR3 is 15 amino acids. The germline gives CDR1 SNHLY, CDR2 FYNNEI. This CDR3 is CASSGEGLAKNIQYF. In nucleotides, the CDR3 is TGTGCCAGCAGTGGGGAGGGCCTAGCCAAAAACATTCAGTACTTC.

J is TRBJ2-7 and V is TRBV6-1, with 9 bases identical to TRBD1. This CDR3 has 13 residues. Per the germline V gene, CDR1 is MNHNS and CDR2 is SASEGT. Unmatched junction bases numbered 6, after V lost 6 bases and J lost 6 bases. CDR3 sequence: CASRTGGSVEQYF. CDR3 nucleotides: TGTGCCAGCAGGACAGGGGGGTCGGTCGAGCAGTACTTC.

The V call is TRBV29-1, the J call TRBJ2-1; 10 bases line up with TRBD2. Germline assignment: CDR1 SQVTM and CDR2 ANQGSEA. The CDR3 is 16 residues long. The junction had 4 bases not matched to a gene; V was cut back by 2 bases and J by 0 bases. CDR3 nucleotide sequence: TGCAGCGTTGAAAAAGGACTAGCGGTCTCCTACAATGAGCAGTTCTTC. This encodes CSVEKGLAVSYNEQFF.

V usage is TRBV2 and J usage is TRBJ2-4; D perhaps matches TRBD1 (6 bases). CDR3 length: 13 residues. V lost 5 bases to trimming and J lost 4 bases, with 9 bases between them. Germline CDR1 SNHLY, CDR2 FYNNEI. The CDR3, as DNA: TGTGCCAGCAGTTTACAGGGTAAAAACATTCAGTACTTC. Translated: CASSLQGKNIQYF. Full variable domain (rest looked up from reference TRBV2 and TRBJ2-4): EPEVTQTPSHQVTQMGQEVILRCVPISNHLYFYWYRQILGQKVEFLVSFYNNEISEKSEIFDDQFSVERPDGSNFTLKIRSTKLEDSAMYFCASSLQGKNIQYFGAGTRLSVL.

This chain links TRBV29-1 with TRBJ1-2, with no clear D. Germline CDR1 SQVTM, CDR2 ANQGSEA. Trimming took 6 bases from V and 6 from J, leaving 11 bases between them. This CDR3 is built from 11 residues. In DNA form, the CDR3 reads TGCAGCGTAGCAACGAGGGATGGCTACACCTTC. Translated, it gives CSVATRDGYTF.

The chain employs TRBV30 and TRBJ1-6; possible D gene TRBD1, 6 bases. The ends were cut back, 1 base at V and 3 bases at J, with 10 bases in the middle. CDR3 length equals 15 residues. Germline CDR1 reads GTSNPN; CDR2 reads SVGIG (reference sequence). The CDR3 loop is CAWSGTVFYNSPLHF. CDR3 in DNA: TGTGCCTGGAGTGGGACAGTATTCTATAATTCACCCCTCCACTTT.

The CDR3 sequence: CASSLRQPEKLFF. The CDR3 coding sequence is TGTGCCAGCAGTTTGAGGCAGCCTGAAAAACTGTTTTTT. The chain couples TRBV27 to TRBJ1-4; D uncertain. Germline assignment: CDR1 MNHEY and CDR2 SMNVEV (reference sequence). The CDR3 extends over 13 amino acids. The ends were cut back, 3 bases at V and 7 bases at J, with 9 bases in the middle.

The chain carries TRBV30 and TRBJ1-6, with 8 bases fitting TRBD1. From germline, CDR1 is GTSNPN and CDR2 SVGIG (reference sequence). This CDR3 has 14 amino acids. V shed 4 bases, J shed 4 bases, and the junction held 3 bases outside the gene matches. The CDR3 reads CAWTQGVYNSPLHF. In nucleotides, the CDR3 is TGTGCCTGGACACAGGGGGTGTATAATTCACCCCTCCACTTT.

The chain uses TRBV5-1 and TRBJ1-1, with D perhaps TRBD1 (5 bases). This CDR3 has 15 residues. The V end lost 4 bases, the J end lost 1 base, and 14 bases lay between the germline ends. Germline V gene lookup returns CDR1 SGHRS and CDR2 YFSETQ. CDR3 sequence: CASSTRGRGNTEAFF. In nucleotides, the CDR3 is TGCGCCAGCAGCACCCGCGGAAGGGGGAACACTGAAGCTTTCTTT.

With respect to this clone: At one end, the junction sequence differs from germline, possibly due to a read error. This chain connects TRBV2 to TRBJ1-1, with D possibly TRBD1 on 5 matching bases. Germline CDR1 reads SNHLY; CDR2 reads FYNNEI. The length of the CDR3 is 14 residues. CDR3 sequence: CASGDSFTNTEAFF. The DNA of the CDR3 is TGTGCCAGCGGTGACAGTTTTACGAACACTGAAGCTTTCTTT.

In this sample, this clone turned up once. This chain uses TRBV19 with TRBJ2-5; 7 bases match TRBD2. This CDR3 is 16 amino acids long. Per germline, CDR1 LNHDA and CDR2 SQIVND (reference sequence). The V and J ends lost 0 bases and 4 bases, in that order; junction bases with no gene match: 8. Written as DNA, the CDR3 is TGTGCCAGTAGTATAGATGGGGCGGGAGTACGAGAGACCCAGTACTTC. It translates to CASSIDGAGVRETQYF. The whole variable domain, filled in from reference TRBV19 and TRBJ2-5, reads DGGITQSPKYLFRKEGQNVTLSCEQNLNHDAMYWYRQDPGQGLRLIYYSQIVNDFQKGDIAEGYSVSREKKESFPLTVTSAQKNPTAFYLCASSIDGAGVRETQYFGPGTRLLVL.

This CDR3 is CASQPVGGGGGIETQYF. CDR3 DNA sequence: TGTGCCAGCCAACCTGTGGGCGGGGGCGGGGGTATAGAGACCCAGTACTTC. The chain joins TRBV11-2 to TRBJ2-5; D is perhaps TRBD2 (7 bases). There are 17 residues in the CDR3. Germline values: CDR1 SGHAT, CDR2 FQNNGV. V was shortened by 8 bases and J by 4 bases, with 26 bases between the two germline ends.

This chain connects TRBV5-6 to TRBJ2-1, with 10 bases identical to TRBD2. CDR1 is SGHDT, CDR2 YYEEEE, per germline. V lost 4 bases, J lost 4 bases, and 2 bases stayed unmatched. CDR3 length equals 14 residues. The CDR3 sequence: CASSILAGYNEQFF. The CDR3 nucleotides read TGTGCCAGCAGCATACTAGCGGGGTACAATGAGCAGTTCTTC.

The rearrangement links TRBV2 to TRBJ1-2, with D possibly matching TRBD1 (5 bases). The CDR3 runs to 14 residues. Per germline, CDR1 SNHLY and CDR2 FYNNEI. Deletions cut 4 bases from V and 0 bases from J, with 9 bases between. The CDR3 here is CASSAQGTNYGYTF. The CDR3 region has the DNA TGTGCCAGCAGTGCGCAGGGTACTAACTATGGCTACACCTTC.

The V and J genes are TRBV19 and TRBJ2-7; 7 bases map to TRBD1. CDR1 is LNHDA, CDR2 SQIVND, per germline (reference sequence). This CDR3 has 15 amino acids. V lost 5 bases and J lost 2; bases outside the gene matches: 9. CDR3 region: CASSAGPGQTYEQYF. The CDR3, as DNA: TGTGCCAGTAGTGCCGGACCGGGACAGACCTACGAGCAGTACTTC.

The chain links TRBV5-1 to TRBJ2-7; TRBD2 agrees at 9 bases. J was trimmed by 8 bases and V by 0 bases; bases with no gene match: 12. Germline CDR1 and CDR2: SGHRS and YFSETQ. The CDR3 loop spans 16 amino acids. The CDR3 DNA reads as TGCGCCAGCAGCTTGGTTCTCGCGGGAGGGCCTCCCAAGCAGTACTTC. Residues: CASSLVLAGGPPKQYF.